A selection of T cell receptor beta chains follows, all from one sample in a study of blood T cell repertoires in COVID-19. Using immunoSEQ multiplex PCR, the repertoire was profiled, and TCRdb retains in-frame clones only, with some absent. The sample records some 190,000 clones, 70% to 90% being singletons. The sequencing input was peripheral blood. The receptors were gathered from a woman aged 40-49 years who had recovered from COVID-19. Each CDR3 is given with its conserved first and last residue. A D gene is named only where the DNA matches it firmly. Clone size is shown for a subset of rows, as once, few, many or a class of expanded clone.

V gene: TRBV6-2/TRBV6-3
J gene: TRBJ1-5
clone size: -
D gene: -
CDR3 DNA: TGTGCCAGCAGTTACTCGCGGGGACAGCCCCAGCATTTT
CDR3 protein: CASSYSRGQPQHF

V gene: TRBV5-1
J gene: TRBJ2-5
clone size: -
D gene: -
CDR3 DNA: TGCGCCAGCAGCTTATCAGGGTACCAAGAGACCCAGTACTTC
CDR3 protein: CASSLSGYQETQYF

V gene: TRBV30
J gene: TRBJ1-6
clone size: -
D gene: TRBD1
CDR3 DNA: TGTGCCTGGAGTCCAATCCTAACAGGGGGCGGGAAGACTTATAATTCACCCCTCCACTTT
CDR3 protein: CAWSPILTGGGKTYNSPLHF

V gene: TRBV7-8
J gene: TRBJ2-1
clone size: -
D gene: TRBD2
CDR3 DNA: TGTGCCAGCAGCTCACCCCGAGGACTAGAGGGGCCCTACAATGAGCAGTTCTTC
CDR3 protein: CASSSPRGLEGPYNEQFF

V gene: TRBV10-3
J gene: TRBJ1-1
clone size: -
D gene: -
CDR3 DNA: TGTGCCATCAGTGGCACAGGGTTCACTGAAGCTTTCTTT
CDR3 protein: CAISGTGFTEAFF

V gene: TRBV6-5
J gene: TRBJ1-1
clone size: -
D gene: -
CDR3 DNA: TGTGCCAGCAGGGTAGACAGGTTGAACACTGAAGCTTTCTTT
CDR3 protein: CASRVDRLNTEAFF

V gene: TRBV18
J gene: TRBJ1-1
clone size: -
D gene: -
CDR3 DNA: TGTGCCAGCTCACCAATATTAATAGGGGACACTGAAGCTTTCTTT
CDR3 protein: CASSPILIGDTEAFF

V gene: TRBV19
J gene: TRBJ1-1
clone size: -
D gene: -
CDR3 DNA: TGTGCCAGTAACCGCCTAGGCGGCGCCGCTTTGGACACTGAAGCTTTCTTT
CDR3 protein: CASNRLGGAALDTEAFF

V gene: TRBV6-2/TRBV6-3
J gene: TRBJ2-2
clone size: -
D gene: TRBD2
CDR3 DNA: TGTGCCAGCAGTTACTCGGGGACTAGCGGGCTGAACACCGGGGAGCTGTTTTTT
CDR3 protein: CASSYSGTSGLNTGELFF

V gene: TRBV12-3/TRBV12-4
J gene: TRBJ2-7
clone size: -
D gene: -
CDR3 DNA: TGTGCCAGCAGTTTGTTGGCGGCCTACGAGCAGTACTTC
CDR3 protein: CASSLLAAYEQYF

V gene: TRBV11-3
J gene: TRBJ2-1
clone size: -
D gene: TRBD2
CDR3 DNA: TGTGCCAGCAGCTTAACACTAGCGGGAGCCCATGAGCAGTTCTTC
CDR3 protein: CASSLTLAGAHEQFF

V gene: TRBV5-6
J gene: TRBJ2-7
clone size: -
D gene: -
CDR3 DNA: TGTGCCAGCAGCTTGGATGTGACATTCTACGAGCAGTACTTC
CDR3 protein: CASSLDVTFYEQYF

V gene: TRBV6-5
J gene: TRBJ2-1
clone size: -
D gene: -
CDR3 DNA: TGTGCCAGCATTGCCGACGGCGGCCGGATCTTC
CDR3 protein: CASIADGGRIF

V gene: TRBV7-8
J gene: TRBJ2-5
clone size: -
D gene: -
CDR3 DNA: TGTGCCAGCAGCTTAGTCCGAGAGACCCAGTACTTC
CDR3 protein: CASSLVRETQYF

V gene: TRBV4-2
J gene: TRBJ2-1
clone size: -
D gene: TRBD1
CDR3 DNA: TGTGCCAGCAGCCAAGGGGACAGGGGGCGCGACAATGAGCAGTTCTTC
CDR3 protein: CASSQGDRGRDNEQFF

V gene: TRBV30
J gene: TRBJ2-1
clone size: -
D gene: TRBD2
CDR3 DNA: TGTGCCTGGAGTGTCGGGCTAGCGGGAGTGAATGAGCAGTTCTTC
CDR3 protein: CAWSVGLAGVNEQFF

V gene: TRBV3-1/TRBV3-2
J gene: TRBJ2-7
clone size: few
D gene: TRBD1
CDR3 DNA: TGTGCCAGCAGCCCCCTGGGGACAGGGGTCTACGAGCAGTACTTC
CDR3 protein: CASSPLGTGVYEQYF

V gene: TRBV5-1
J gene: TRBJ1-3
clone size: -
D gene: -
CDR3 DNA: TGCGCCAGCAGCTTGGCCGGTCCTGGAAACACCATATATTTT
CDR3 protein: CASSLAGPGNTIYF

V gene: TRBV5-1
J gene: TRBJ2-2
clone size: once
D gene: TRBD1
CDR3 DNA: TGCGCCAGCAGCTGGCTCGGACAGGGTTTAGGCGGGGAGCTGTTTTTT
CDR3 protein: CASSWLGQGLGGELFF

V gene: TRBV6-5
J gene: TRBJ2-5
clone size: -
D gene: TRBD2
CDR3 DNA: TGTGCCAGCAGTTACGGGGGAGGGCCACAAGAGACCCAGTACTTC
CDR3 protein: CASSYGGGPQETQYF

V gene: TRBV15
J gene: TRBJ2-5
clone size: -
D gene: -
CDR3 DNA: TGTGCCACCAGCAGATACGGGTCAGAAGAGACCCAGTACTTC
CDR3 protein: CATSRYGSEETQYF

V gene: TRBV30
J gene: TRBJ2-3
clone size: -
D gene: -
CDR3 DNA: TGTGCCTGGAGTGCAACCACAAGCACAGATACGCAGTATTTT
CDR3 protein: CAWSATTSTDTQYF

V gene: TRBV20-1
J gene: TRBJ1-5
clone size: -
D gene: -
CDR3 DNA: TGCAGTGCTAGTGTCGGAGCGGACCAGCCCCAGCATTTT
CDR3 protein: CSASVGADQPQHF

V gene: TRBV6-2/TRBV6-3
J gene: TRBJ1-5
clone size: -
D gene: TRBD1
CDR3 DNA: TGTGCCAGCAGTTTCGTTCGGGACAGGGTAAGCAATCAGCCCCAGCATTTT
CDR3 protein: CASSFVRDRVSNQPQHF

V gene: TRBV7-9
J gene: TRBJ2-2
clone size: -
D gene: -
CDR3 DNA: TGTGCCAGCAGCTATATTAGCGGAAACACCGGGGAGCTGTTTTTT
CDR3 protein: CASSYISGNTGELFF

V gene: TRBV5-1
J gene: TRBJ2-7
clone size: -
D gene: TRBD2
CDR3 DNA: TGCGCCAGCAGCTACTCGGGACTAGCGGGGTTTGGGGACGAGCAGTACTTC
CDR3 protein: CASSYSGLAGFGDEQYF

V gene: TRBV30
J gene: TRBJ1-1
clone size: -
D gene: -
CDR3 DNA: TGTGCCTGGAGTCCATTGACACCGAACACTGAAGCTTTCTTT
CDR3 protein: CAWSPLTPNTEAFF

V gene: TRBV19
J gene: TRBJ1-1
clone size: once
D gene: -
CDR3 DNA: TGTGCCAGCGGGGTCGGGGAAGTGAACACTGAAGCTTTCTTT
CDR3 protein: CASGVGEVNTEAFF

V gene: TRBV9
J gene: TRBJ1-2
clone size: -
D gene: -
CDR3 DNA: TGTGCCAGCAGCCTAGAAGACAGCTCATGGGTCGATGGCTACACCTTC
CDR3 protein: CASSLEDSSWVDGYTF

V gene: TRBV25-1
J gene: TRBJ2-1
clone size: -
D gene: TRBD2
CDR3 DNA: TGTGCCAGCAGGCCGATCAGCGGGAGCAGCGATGAGCAGTTCTTC
CDR3 protein: CASRPISGSSDEQFF

V gene: TRBV7-3
J gene: TRBJ2-1
clone size: -
D gene: -
CDR3 DNA: TGTGCCAGCAGCTTGACCGGGAGCTCCTACAATGAGCAGTTCTTC
CDR3 protein: CASSLTGSSYNEQFF

V gene: TRBV6-5
J gene: TRBJ2-7
clone size: -
D gene: -
CDR3 DNA: TGTGCCAGCATGGGCTGGACTGACTCCTACGAGCAGTACTTC
CDR3 protein: CASMGWTDSYEQYF

V gene: TRBV7-9
J gene: TRBJ1-4
clone size: -
D gene: -
CDR3 DNA: TGTGCCAGCAGCTTATCTTCGACAGGTGGGACAACTAATGAAAAACTGTTTTTT
CDR3 protein: CASSLSSTGGTTNEKLFF

V gene: TRBV6-2/TRBV6-3
J gene: TRBJ2-7
clone size: -
D gene: TRBD1
CDR3 DNA: TGTGCCAGCAGTCCACGACAGGGCCAACACTACGAGCAGTACTTC
CDR3 protein: CASSPRQGQHYEQYF

V gene: TRBV28
J gene: TRBJ1-6
clone size: -
D gene: TRBD1
CDR3 DNA: TGTGCCAGCAGTCCCTCTGACAGGGAAAATTCACCCCTCCACTTT
CDR3 protein: CASSPSDRENSPLHF

V gene: TRBV5-1
J gene: TRBJ1-4
clone size: -
D gene: -
CDR3 DNA: TGCGCCAGCAGCACGTCGGGGGCTAATGAAAAACTGTTTTTT
CDR3 protein: CASSTSGANEKLFF

V gene: TRBV10-1
J gene: TRBJ2-1
clone size: -
D gene: TRBD1
CDR3 DNA: TGCGCCAGCAGAGGGACAGGGGGTCCTTACAATGAGCAGTTCTTC
CDR3 protein: CASRGTGGPYNEQFF

V gene: TRBV13
J gene: TRBJ2-7
clone size: -
D gene: TRBD2
CDR3 DNA: TGTGCCAGCAGCTTCCTCCGGGACTACCCCTACGAGCAGTACTTC
CDR3 protein: CASSFLRDYPYEQYF

V gene: TRBV7-5
J gene: TRBJ2-7
clone size: -
D gene: -
CDR3 DNA: TGTGTCAGAAGTCGCCGGGGGGCTACAAATTACGAGCAGTACTTC
CDR3 protein: CVRSRRGATNYEQYF

V gene: TRBV6-1
J gene: TRBJ2-1
clone size: -
D gene: TRBD2
CDR3 DNA: TGTGCCAGCAGTGAGCGGACTAGCGGCCTCAATGAGCAGTTCTTC
CDR3 protein: CASSERTSGLNEQFF

V gene: TRBV4-2
J gene: TRBJ1-2
clone size: -
D gene: TRBD1
CDR3 DNA: TGTGCCAGCGGCCAGGGGGACAGGGGGTATGGCTACACCTTC
CDR3 protein: CASGQGDRGYGYTF

V gene: TRBV19
J gene: TRBJ1-2
clone size: -
D gene: -
CDR3 DNA: TGTGCCAGTAGTATAGATAATATTGGAGCTAACTATGGCTACACCTTC
CDR3 protein: CASSIDNIGANYGYTF

V gene: TRBV30
J gene: TRBJ1-2
clone size: -
D gene: -
CDR3 DNA: TGTGCCTGGAACCGACCTGGGACATTCTATGGCTACACCTTC
CDR3 protein: CAWNRPGTFYGYTF

V gene: TRBV3-1/TRBV3-2
J gene: TRBJ1-1
clone size: -
D gene: -
CDR3 DNA: TGTGCCAGCAGCCACGGGAAAGTTCCTGAAGCTTTCTTT
CDR3 protein: CASSHGKVPEAFF

V gene: TRBV9
J gene: TRBJ1-2
clone size: -
D gene: -
CDR3 DNA: TGTGCCAGCAGCGATCCCCAGGAGTACAGGGAAGTCCTCTATGACTACACCTTC
CDR3 protein: CASSDPQEYREVLYDYTF

V gene: TRBV5-1
J gene: TRBJ2-1
clone size: -
D gene: -
CDR3 DNA: TGCGCCAGCAGCTTGGGTACTTACAATGAGCAGTTCTTC
CDR3 protein: CASSLGTYNEQFF

V gene: TRBV14
J gene: TRBJ1-1
clone size: -
D gene: -
CDR3 DNA: TGTGCCAGCAGCCACGCATGGGGAGGGGACACTGAAGCTTTCTTT
CDR3 protein: CASSHAWGGDTEAFF

V gene: TRBV24-1
J gene: TRBJ2-3
clone size: -
D gene: TRBD1
CDR3 DNA: TGTGCCACCAGTGATGGGACAGGGGGCGTCACAGATACGCAGTATTTT
CDR3 protein: CATSDGTGGVTDTQYF

V gene: TRBV6-6
J gene: TRBJ2-2
clone size: -
D gene: TRBD1
CDR3 DNA: TGTGCCAGCAGTTACCCAAGACAGGGAAACACCGGGGAGCTGTTTTTT
CDR3 protein: CASSYPRQGNTGELFF

V gene: TRBV2
J gene: TRBJ2-2
clone size: few
D gene: TRBD2
CDR3 DNA: TGTGCCAGCAGGACCTTGGCGGGAGGGCCGACCGGGGAGCTGTTTTTT
CDR3 protein: CASRTLAGGPTGELFF

V gene: TRBV9
J gene: TRBJ2-2
clone size: -
D gene: -
CDR3 DNA: TGTGCCAGCAGCGCTGGTGGGGCAGGACACACCGGGGAGCTGTTTTTT
CDR3 protein: CASSAGGAGHTGELFF

V gene: TRBV6-5
J gene: TRBJ1-6
clone size: -
D gene: TRBD1
CDR3 DNA: TGTGCCAGCAGTTACGAAGGACAGGGCTCACCCCTCCACTTT
CDR3 protein: CASSYEGQGSPLHF

V gene: TRBV16
J gene: TRBJ2-3
clone size: once
D gene: -
CDR3 DNA: TGTGCCAGCAGCCAATCATTTTCATGGCGGGATACGCAGTATTTT
CDR3 protein: CASSQSFSWRDTQYF